The following is a TCR beta chain sequence with its context. Its specificity is not known. The source of the sample is a study of cytomegalovirus exposure and HLA in healthy donors. Study context: The same platform was used for the 130 or so validation repertoires as for the 650 to 800 first-cohort repertoires, as reported in a later analysis. Broader study findings: Specific recognition of CMV antigens was confirmed in vitro for a few chains (all CMV-associated).

The assay was immunoSEQ multiplex PCR, and TCRdb's table has in-frame clones only and misses some. This table holds around 250,000 clones, nearly 90% found once. V shed 7 bases and J shed 2 bases, with 14 bases lying between them. Germline values: CDR1 MNHEY, CDR2 SMNVEV (reference sequence). The CDR3 is made up of 15 amino acids. The sample taken for sequencing was PBMCs. The origin of this receptor is a woman between 18 and 29 years old in good health and CMV-seronegative. The chain is built from TRBV27 and TRBJ1-4, with D possibly matching TRBD1 (5 bases). CDR3 in DNA: TGTGCCAGCACCCCCGTGCCAGGGACTAATGAAAAACTGTTTTTT. Protein: CASTPVPGTNEKLFF.